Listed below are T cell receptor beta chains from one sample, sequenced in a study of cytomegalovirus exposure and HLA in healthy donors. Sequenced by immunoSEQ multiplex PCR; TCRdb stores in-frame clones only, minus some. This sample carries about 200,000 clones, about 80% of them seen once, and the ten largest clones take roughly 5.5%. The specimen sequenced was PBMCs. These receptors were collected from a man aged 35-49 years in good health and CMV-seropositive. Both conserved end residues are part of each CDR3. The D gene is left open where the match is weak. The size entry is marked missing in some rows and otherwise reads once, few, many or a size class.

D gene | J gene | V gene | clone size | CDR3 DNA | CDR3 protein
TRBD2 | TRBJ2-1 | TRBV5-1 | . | TGCGCCAGCAGCTTGGCTGCTAGCGGGCGCAATGAGCAGTTCTTC | CASSLAASGRNEQFF
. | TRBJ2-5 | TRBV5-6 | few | TGTGCCAGCAGCCCCCAAGGGGGAGGGCCATGGGAGACCCAGTACTTC | CASSPQGGGPWETQYF
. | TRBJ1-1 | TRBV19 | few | TGTGCCAGTAGTATCTGGAACACTGAAGCTTTCTTT | CASSIWNTEAFF
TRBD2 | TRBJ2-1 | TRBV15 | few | TGTGCCACCAGCAGCACTAGCGGGAGGGCCTTGGGTAATGAGCAGTTCTTC | CATSSTSGRALGNEQFF
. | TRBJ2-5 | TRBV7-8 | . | TGTGCCAGCAGCCCGGAGACCCAGTACTTC | CASSPETQYF
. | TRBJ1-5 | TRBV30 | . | TGTGCCTGGAGTCTGACGGGAAGGTACAATCAGCCCCAGCATTTT | CAWSLTGRYNQPQHF
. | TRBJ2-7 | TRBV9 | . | TGTGCCAGCAGCGTAGACGGCAGGTCCTACGAGCAGTACTTC | CASSVDGRSYEQYF
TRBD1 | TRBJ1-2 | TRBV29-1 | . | TGCAGCGTTGTTGCCGGACAGGGAGGGTATGGCTACACCTTC | CSVVAGQGGYGYTF
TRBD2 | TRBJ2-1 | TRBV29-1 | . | TGCAGCGTTGGAGGACTAGCGGGAGTTGCAAATGAGCAGTTCTTC | CSVGGLAGVANEQFF
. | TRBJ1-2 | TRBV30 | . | TGTGCCTGGACCCTTGGGGCAGGGGCTAACTATGGCTACACCTTC | CAWTLGAGANYGYTF
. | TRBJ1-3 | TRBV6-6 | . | TGTGCCAGCACCGACGGGACACCGAAGGGAAACACCATATATTTT | CASTDGTPKGNTIYF
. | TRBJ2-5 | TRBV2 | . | TGTGCCAGCAGGGATCGGACAGCGTACCAAGAGACCCAGTACTTC | CASRDRTAYQETQYF
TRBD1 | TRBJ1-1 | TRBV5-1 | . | TGCGCCAGCAGCTTGACAGGGGGGGCCACTGAAGCTTTCTTT | CASSLTGGATEAFF
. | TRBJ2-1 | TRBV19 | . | TGTGCCAGTAGTATGACACAGTACAATGAGCAGTTCTTC | CASSMTQYNEQFF
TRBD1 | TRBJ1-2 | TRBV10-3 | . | TGTGCCACCAACAGGCGGCAGGGGGACTATGGCTACACCTTC | CATNRRQGDYGYTF
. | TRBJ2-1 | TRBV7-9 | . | TGTGCCACCTCCATGTGGGGAGATGAGCAGTTCTTC | CATSMWGDEQFF
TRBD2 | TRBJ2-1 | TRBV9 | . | TGTGCCAGCAGCGTTGCGGGACTAGCGGTCAATGAGCAGTTCTTC | CASSVAGLAVNEQFF
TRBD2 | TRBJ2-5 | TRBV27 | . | TGTGCCAGCAGTTTAGCGGGAGGGGGGGAGACCCAGTACTTC | CASSLAGGGETQYF
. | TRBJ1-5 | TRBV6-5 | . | TGTGCCAGCAGTTCCTACAGGGAAAATAGCAATCAGCCCCAGCATTTT | CASSSYRENSNQPQHF
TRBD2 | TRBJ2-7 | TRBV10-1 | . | TGCGCCAGCAGTGAACTAGCTAGCGGGAACAACGAGCAGTACTTC | CASSELASGNNEQYF
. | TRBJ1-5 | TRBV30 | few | TGTGCCTGGAGTACTCAGATTACAGCTAATCAGCCCCAGCATTTT | CAWSTQITANQPQHF
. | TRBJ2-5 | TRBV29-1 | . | TGCAGCGTTCATGCGGGGCCCCGCCAAGAGACCCAGTACTTC | CSVHAGPRQETQYF
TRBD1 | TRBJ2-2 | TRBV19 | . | TGTGCCAGTAGTACCCGACAGGGACGCACCGGGGAGCTGTTTTTT | CASSTRQGRTGELFF
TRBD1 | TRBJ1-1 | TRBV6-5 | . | TGTGCCAGCAGTTACTCGACCCGGACAGGGGTCACTGAAGCTTTCTTT | CASSYSTRTGVTEAFF
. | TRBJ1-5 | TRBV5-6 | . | TGTGCCAGCAGCTGGGGAGGGGCGTTTCAGCCCCAGCATTTT | CASSWGGAFQPQHF
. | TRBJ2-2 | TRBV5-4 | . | TGTGCCAGCAGCGAATGGACTACCCACACCGGGGAGCTGTTTTTT | CASSEWTTHTGELFF
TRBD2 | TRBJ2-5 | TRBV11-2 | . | TGTGCCAGCAGCTTCGTCCCGGGGGGGGACATCCAAGAGACCCAGTACTTC | CASSFVPGGDIQETQYF
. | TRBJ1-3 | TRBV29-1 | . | TGCAGCGTTGACAAAAGGGGGGGGTCTTCTGGAAACACCATATATTTT | CSVDKRGGSSGNTIYF